The 7 T cell receptor beta chains below were found in one sample sequenced in a study of T cell responses to AZD1222 COVID-19 vaccine. TCRdb's copy holds only in-frame clones and misses some; the assay was immunoSEQ multiplex PCR. The sample yields 120,000 or so clones, 88% seen once. This specimen consisted of peripheral blood, obtained on day 0 of MenACWY control vaccination. Receptors originate from an adult in good health.

V and J are TRBV27 and TRBJ2-7; 10 nucleotides agree with TRBD1. Germline CDR1 is MNHEY and CDR2 is SMNVEV (reference sequence). The V and J ends lost 6 bases and 5 bases, in that order; junction bases with no gene match: 7. The CDR3 covers 14 residues. The CDR3 region is CASRGTGVYHEQYF. DNA of the CDR3: TGTGCCAGCAGGGGGACAGGGGTCTACCACGAGCAGTACTTC.

The rearrangement links TRBV30 to TRBJ2-1, with TRBD1 matching over 7 bases. This CDR3 has 13 amino acids. Trimming took 4 bases from V and 6 from J; bases not matched to a gene: 6. Germline V gene sequence: CDR1 GTSNPN, CDR2 SVGIG (reference sequence). CDR3 in DNA: TGTGCCTGGAAAAACGACAGGGCCAATGAGCAGTTCTTC. Translation gives CAWKNDRANEQFF.

The V call is TRBV5-4, the J call TRBJ1-4; D may be TRBD1 (5 bases). Trimming removed 0 bases at V and 7 bases at J, with 13 bases between. Germline values: CDR1 SGHNT, CDR2 YYREEE (reference sequence). The CDR3 extends over 15 amino acids. The CDR3 spells CASSLEGARGEKLFF. CDR3 coding DNA: TGTGCCAGCAGCTTGGAAGGGGCAAGGGGTGAAAAACTGTTTTTT.

The chain recombines TRBV14 with TRBJ1-4; perhaps TRBD1 as D (5 bases). The V end lost 8 bases, the J end lost 8 bases, and 15 bases lay between the germline ends. The CDR3 totals 13 residues. Germline V gives CDR1 SGHDN, CDR2 FVKESK. The CDR3 nucleotides read TGTGCCAGCCACCTGGGGCTTCCAGAAAAACTGTTTTTT. Amino acids: CASHLGLPEKLFF.

V is TRBV2 and J is TRBJ1-6; D unclear. This CDR3 has 15 amino acids. V lost 4 bases to trimming and J lost 0 bases, with 7 bases between them. Germline-derived CDR1 and CDR2 are SNHLY and FYNNEI. CDR3: CASSVGSSYNSPLHF. In nucleotides, the CDR3 is TGTGCCAGCAGTGTGGGGAGCTCCTATAATTCACCCCTCCACTTT.

The chain combines TRBV5-1 with TRBJ2-5; TRBD2 is a possible D gene (5 bases). V was pared by 4 bases and J by 5 bases, with 12 bases between. Per the germline V gene, CDR1 is SGHRS and CDR2 is YFSETQ. The CDR3 covers 13 residues. CDR3 DNA: TGCGCCAGCAGCGGAGGAAGCCAGGAGACCCAGTACTTC. Protein: CASSGGSQETQYF.

The CDR3 DNA is TGTGCCTGGAGTGTAACATTCAATCAGCCCCAGCATTTT. Residues: CAWSVTFNQPQHF. The V and J genes are TRBV30 and TRBJ1-5; no definite D call. Germline V gene lookup returns CDR1 GTSNPN and CDR2 SVGIG (reference sequence). The V and J ends lost 0 bases and 3 bases respectively, with 6 bases between them. There are 13 residues in the CDR3.